A single sample gave rise to the 3 T cell receptor beta chains below, sequenced in a study of vaccination and CD4 T cells after COVID-19. The treatment denotes: roughly 11-day PBMC culture with coronavirus spike peptide pools or control peptides (ViraFEST assay). No antigen is known for these receptors. Once obtained from cultured CD4+ T cells, the DNA was sequenced using the Oncomine TCR Beta short-read assay. TCRdb re-called the PCR reads through MiXCR, storing one row per CDR3 protein. The sample carries 9,500 to 12,000 distinct CDR3 sequences, around 60% recorded once. Sequencing was carried out using CD4+ T cells from blood, cultured in vitro. These receptors all come from a human donor who had recovered from COVID-19.

This clonotype showed up just a few times. This rearrangement joins TRBV12-3 or TRBV12-4 to TRBJ2-2; maybe TRBD2 (6 bases). Trimming removed 6 bases from V and 7 bases from J, with 12 bases in between. The CDR3 totals 13 residues. The CDR3 coding sequence is TGTGCCAGCAGCTTCCAGGGAGGCGGGGAGCTGTTTTTT. Amino acid sequence: CASSFQGGGELFF.

This clonotype is large (0.1 to 1%) in the sample. The chain uses TRBV19 and TRBJ1-2, with TRBD1 as a possible D gene (5 bases). The V and J ends lost 10 bases and 4 bases respectively, with 16 bases between them. Germline V lookup: CDR1 LNHDA, CDR2 SQIVND (reference sequence). The CDR3 totals 13 residues. CDR3: CAISKERGYGYTF. The CDR3 nucleotides read TGTGCCATTTCTAAGGAGAGGGGCTATGGCTACACCTTC.

The rearrangement uses TRBV7-8 and TRBJ2-1; D is undetermined. This CDR3 has 15 residues. Germline-derived CDR1 and CDR2 are SGHVS and FQNEAQ. Trimming removed 5 bases at V and 0 bases at J, with 11 bases between. DNA for the CDR3: TGTGCCAGCAGCCTCACACGAAGCTCCTACAATGAGCAGTTCTTC. It translates to CASSLTRSSYNEQFF. The variable domain in full, with the rest retrieved from reference TRBV7-8 and TRBJ2-1, is GAGVSQSPRYKVAKRGQDVALRCDPISGHVSLFWYQQALGQGPEFLTYFQNEAQLDKSGLPSDRFFAERPEGSVSTLKIQRTQQEDSAVYLCASSLTRSSYNEQFFGPGTRLTVL.